The 10 T cell receptor beta chains listed next were all sequenced from one sample in a study of T cell changes during pregnancy in multiple sclerosis. Method: immunoSEQ multiplex PCR; TCRdb's copy keeps in-frame clones and lacks some. This sample carries approximately 38,000 clones, 90% to 95% of them seen once, and the ten largest clones take 5% to 6.5%. This specimen was CD8+ T cells from peripheral blood mononuclear cells, taken in the second trimester of pregnancy. Receptors were obtained from a female donor with multiple sclerosis, enrolled in a pregnancy study.

This chain connects TRBV30 to TRBJ1-5; 9 nucleotides line up with TRBD1. CDR1 and CDR2 from the germline V gene are GTSNPN and SVGIG (reference sequence). The CDR3 runs to 15 residues. V lost 3 bases to trimming and J lost 4 bases; unmatched junction nucleotides: 7. CDR3 loop: CAWRTQGAWNQPQHF. CDR3 coding DNA: TGTGCCTGGAGAACACAGGGGGCATGGAATCAGCCCCAGCATTTT.

This chain joins TRBV7-3 and TRBJ2-7, with D possibly TRBD2 on 5 matching bases. V dropped 4 bases and J dropped 0 bases, with 19 bases sitting between them. Germline V gene sequence: CDR1 SGHTA, CDR2 FQGTGA. The CDR3 is 17 residues long. The CDR3 region has the DNA TGTGCCAGCAGCTCATACCGTCCCGACGGACTCTCCTACGAGCAGTACTTC. Amino acid sequence: CASSSYRPDGLSYEQYF.

This chain links TRBV30 with TRBJ2-3; perhaps TRBD2 as D (6 bases). The CDR3 extends over 14 amino acids. Looked up from germline, CDR1 is GTSNPN and CDR2 is SVGIG (reference sequence). Trimming took off 1 base at V and 4 bases at J, with 12 bases between the two ends. The CDR3 region is CAWSGGDGADTQYF. CDR3 in DNA: TGTGCCTGGAGTGGGGGGGACGGCGCAGATACGCAGTATTTT.

The rearrangement uses TRBV4-1 and TRBJ2-7, with D perhaps TRBD1 (5 bases). Per the germline V gene, CDR1 is MGHRA and CDR2 is YSYEKL. CDR3 length equals 15 residues. V lost 0 bases and J lost 3, with 12 bases in between. The CDR3 spells CASSQEPGQGYEQYF. Here the CDR3 DNA reads TGCGCCAGCAGCCAAGAGCCAGGACAAGGCTACGAGCAGTACTTC.

This clone was counted only a few times. Here the CDR3 DNA reads TGTGCCAGCAGTCCGGAGGGGAGCACAGATACGCAGTATTTT. Protein sequence: CASSPEGSTDTQYF. J is TRBJ2-3 and V is TRBV6-4; perhaps TRBD2 as D (6 bases). CDR1 is MRHNA, CDR2 SNTAGT, per germline. The CDR3 loop spans 14 amino acids. With 5 bases removed from V and 0 bases from J, the gap between germline ends came to 9 bases.

This clone was counted a few times. The rearrangement uses TRBV19 and TRBJ1-5; no definite D call. CDR1 and CDR2 (germline): LNHDA, SQIVND (reference sequence). This CDR3 comprises 14 residues. Trimming left V 1 base short and J 5 bases short, with 9 bases between. The CDR3 nucleotides read TGTGCCAGTAGTATAGGCAGTCCGTATCAGCCCCAGCATTTT. Translated, it gives CASSIGSPYQPQHF.

The gene calls are TRBV4-3 and TRBJ2-3; D might be TRBD1 (6 bases). The CDR3 is made up of 15 amino acids. Trimming took 0 bases from V and 4 from J, leaving 11 bases between them. Germline V gene sequence: CDR1 LGHNA, CDR2 YSLEER. The CDR3 protein is CASSQDARGADTQYF. The CDR3 DNA sequence: TGCGCCAGCAGCCAAGATGCCAGGGGAGCAGATACGCAGTATTTT.

The chain employs TRBV10-3 and TRBJ2-7, with TRBD2 matching over 9 bases. The CDR3 runs 16 residues. V shed 2 bases, J shed 2 bases, and the junction held 7 bases outside the gene matches. Per germline, CDR1 ENHRY and CDR2 SYGVKD. Written as DNA, the CDR3 is TGTGCCATCAGTGAGGACTTTAGCGGGGGAACCTACGAGCAGTACTTC. Protein sequence: CAISEDFSGGTYEQYF.

The chain couples TRBV18 to TRBJ1-2; D is possibly TRBD1 (6 bases). Trimming took off 0 bases at V and 6 bases at J, with 17 bases between the two ends. CDR3 length: 16 amino acids. Looked up from germline, CDR1 is KGHSH and CDR2 is LQKENI. In DNA, the CDR3 is TGTGCCAGCTCACCACCGGTTGGAACAGGGAAGGATGGCTACACCTTC. This gives the protein CASSPPVGTGKDGYTF.

This chain connects TRBV7-6 to TRBJ1-1, with a tentative D call TRBD1 (5 bases). The CDR3 has 15 amino acids. Germline CDR1 SGHVS, CDR2 FNYEAQ. V shed 4 bases and J shed 4 bases, with 16 bases lying between them. The CDR3 DNA reads TGTGCCAGCAGCTCCTATCAGGGCGGCCGCACTGAAGCTTTCTTT. Amino acid sequence: CASSSYQGGRTEAFF.